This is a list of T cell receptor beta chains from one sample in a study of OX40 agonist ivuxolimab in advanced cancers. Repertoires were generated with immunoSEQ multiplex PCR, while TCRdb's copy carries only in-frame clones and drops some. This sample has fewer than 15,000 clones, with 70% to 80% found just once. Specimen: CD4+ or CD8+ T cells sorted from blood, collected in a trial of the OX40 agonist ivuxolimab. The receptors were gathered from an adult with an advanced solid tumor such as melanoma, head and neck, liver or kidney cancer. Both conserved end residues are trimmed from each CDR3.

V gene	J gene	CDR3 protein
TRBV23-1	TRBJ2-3	ASSQETGTSGRAEGVTQY
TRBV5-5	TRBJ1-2	ASSPGDSSFFPGGYT
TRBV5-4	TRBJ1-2	ASSLGTGIYGYT
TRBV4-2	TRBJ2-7	ASSQTPTGTSDYEQY
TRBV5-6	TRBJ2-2	ASSSLLAENTGELF
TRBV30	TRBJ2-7	AWSNLDRGRSYEQY
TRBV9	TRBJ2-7	ASSPGQGFYEQY
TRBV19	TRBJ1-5	ASSIALSFNQPQH
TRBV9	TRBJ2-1	ASSVGVPWDNEQF
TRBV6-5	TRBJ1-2	ASSDQGADYGYT
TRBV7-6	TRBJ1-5	ASSPGSGQYRTLNQPQH
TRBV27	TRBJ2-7	ADTPGGQGSNEQY
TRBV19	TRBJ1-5	ASSAVGGEYQLQH
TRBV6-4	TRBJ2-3	ASSVSQGADTQY
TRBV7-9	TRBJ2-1	ASSTEGGYNEQF
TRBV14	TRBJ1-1	ASSQEPGGTNTEAF
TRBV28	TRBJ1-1	ASSADRGNTEAF
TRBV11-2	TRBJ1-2	ASSLEADGNYGYT
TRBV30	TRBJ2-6	AWSPGATSGANVLT
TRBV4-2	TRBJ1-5	ASSQEEFGGQLSNQPQH
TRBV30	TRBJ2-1	AWGGVTNNEQF
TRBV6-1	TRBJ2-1	ASSEEVEGASYNEQF
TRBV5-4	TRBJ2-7	ASSPGGVSYEQY
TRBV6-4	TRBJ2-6	ASSDGPGSSGANVLT
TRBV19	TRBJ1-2	ASSSGGLFYGYT
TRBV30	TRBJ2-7	AWSVRYYEQY
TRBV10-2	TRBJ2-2	ATGTGNTGELF
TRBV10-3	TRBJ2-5	AISEGRAVGAETQY
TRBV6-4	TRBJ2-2	ASSAGTSGGTGELF
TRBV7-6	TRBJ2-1	ASSLASGSEQF
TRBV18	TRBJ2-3	ASSSSGARTDTQY
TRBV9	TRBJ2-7	ASSVEGRELEEQY
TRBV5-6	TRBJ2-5	ASSSQGRNQQETQY
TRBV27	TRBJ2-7	ATFRFFRTYEQY
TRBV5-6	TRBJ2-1	ASSLALAGGNEQF
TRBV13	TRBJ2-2	ASSHRRGELF
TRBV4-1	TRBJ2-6	ASSQGPGTGANVLT
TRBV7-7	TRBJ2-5	ASRVGQLQETQY
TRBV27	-	ASSLGYTSSYEQY
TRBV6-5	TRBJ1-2	ASSSPGQGNYGYT
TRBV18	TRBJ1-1	ASSPGIGNMNTEAF
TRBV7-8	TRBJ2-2	ASSNPGQGVSGELF
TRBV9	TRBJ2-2	ASSVASGRAGELF
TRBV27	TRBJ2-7	ASSRGKNEQY
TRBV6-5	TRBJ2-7	ASSYADSLGEQY
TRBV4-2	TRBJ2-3	ASSRGGLVIPADTQY
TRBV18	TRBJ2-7	ASSPRDTYPYEQY